This T cell receptor (beta chain) is from a study of shared clonotypes between healthy human individuals. General study findings and limits: Relative to memory subsets, naive subsets generally showed larger estimated richness. The represented genetic and exposure-history diversity was limited by the small number of donors.

Profiled with immunoSEQ multiplex PCR; TCRdb holds only in-frame clones, not every one. This table has millions of clones, around 95% appearing once. All donors qualified as healthy HIV-negative adults and had experienced no recent acute infections or vaccinations. A remark on this clone: Its antigen is not known.

The CDR3 contains 15 residues. The germline CDR1 and CDR2 sequences are SGHNT and YYREEE (reference sequence). The V gene lost 4 bases and the J gene lost 2 bases, with 15 bases spanning the gap. The V and J genes are TRBV5-4 and TRBJ1-1; D is unresolved. The receptor was derived from a man aged 18-30 years in good health. Sequencing used naive CD4+ T cells sorted from blood. The subset here: CD45RA+ positively selected. DNA of the CDR3: TGTGCCAGCAGCCAAGACAAGTCGGCAAACACTGAAGCTTTCTTT. Protein: CASSQDKSANTEAFF.